Each of the 20 T cell receptor beta chains below was sequenced from the same sample in a study of CD8+ T cells in alopecia areata listed by TCRdb under 2018. Library method: the immunoSEQ multiplex PCR assay. RNA was extracted from all samples and reverse transcribed into cDNA, which served as template for TCR sequencing. In its TCRdb copy, this immuneACCESS table keeps in-frame sequences only and misses some clones. Where compared with another copy, unresolved V genes explain less than half of these, and the others have no known cause. The sample data list 120,000 or so clones, and less than 80% of these were observed just once. The ten largest clones represent around 3% of the sample. The sequencing sample was made of CD4+ T cells sorted from blood. All receptors come from a human donor in good health.

V and J are TRBV25-1 and TRBJ2-2; 10 nucleotides match TRBD1. The germline V gene encodes CDR1 MGHDK and CDR2 SYGVNS. The V and J ends lost 4 bases and 4 bases, in that order; junction bases with no gene match: 0. This CDR3 comprises 14 residues. The CDR3 loop is CASSGTGGTGELFF. DNA of the CDR3: TGTGCCAGCAGTGGGACAGGGGGCACCGGGGAGCTGTTTTTT.

The rearrangement joins TRBV18 to TRBJ1-4; maybe TRBD1 (5 bases). There are 14 residues in the CDR3. CDR1 is KGHSH, CDR2 LQKENI, per germline. The V end was cut by 2 bases, the J end by 8 bases, with 12 bases between. CDR3 protein: CASSPSVGEEKLFF. The CDR3 DNA follows: TGTGCCAGCTCACCAAGTGTGGGGGAGGAAAAACTGTTTTTT.

V usage is TRBV6-5 and J usage is TRBJ2-7; D might be TRBD1 (6 bases). The CDR3 sequence is 15 residues long. Trimming took 2 bases from V and 3 from J, leaving 14 bases between them. Germline V gives CDR1 MNHEY, CDR2 SVGAGI. The CDR3 sequence: CASSYRAQGSYEQYF. Written as DNA, the CDR3 is TGTGCCAGCAGTTACAGGGCACAGGGAAGCTACGAGCAGTACTTC.

This rearrangement joins TRBV6-6 to TRBJ2-6, with D tentatively TRBD1 (6 bases). From germline, CDR1 is MNHNY and CDR2 SVGAGI (reference sequence). This CDR3 region has 14 residues. Trimming took 7 bases from V and 4 from J, leaving 11 bases between them. The CDR3 is CASIGGDGANVLTF. CDR3 sequence (DNA): TGTGCCAGCATAGGGGGAGACGGGGCCAACGTCCTGACTTTC.

This chain links TRBV5-6 with TRBJ1-1, with TRBD1 as a possible D gene (5 bases). From germline, CDR1 is SGHDT and CDR2 YYEEEE. The CDR3 is 16 amino acids. Trimming shortened V by 6 bases and J by 4 bases, and 22 bases separated the two germline ends. The CDR3 region has the DNA TGTGCCAGCACCGTGGGTAGGGCGTTGAGGGGCACTGAAGCTTTCTTT. It codes for CASTVGRALRGTEAFF. Supplemented by reference TRBV5-6 and TRBJ1-1, the full variable domain reads DAGVTQSPTHLIKTRGQQVTLRCSPKSGHDTVSWYQQALGQGPQFIFQYYEEEERQRGNFPDRFSGHQFPNYSSELNVNALLLGDSALYLCASTVGRALRGTEAFFGQGTRLTVV.

This clone was seen a handful of times. As DNA, the CDR3 is TGTGCCAGCAGCCCTACAGGGACTACGCAGTATTTT. As protein: CASSPTGTTQYF. V usage is TRBV11-2 and J usage is TRBJ2-3; D may be TRBD1 (6 bases). The germline V and J ends were trimmed by 5 bases and 8 bases, with 11 bases remaining between them. CDR3 size: 12 residues. CDR1 SGHAT and CDR2 FQNNGV come from the germline V gene.

This clone was counted a few times. The V gene is TRBV7-9, the J gene TRBJ2-1; D may be TRBD2 (6 bases). Per the germline V gene, CDR1 is SEHNR and CDR2 is FQNEAQ (reference sequence). The CDR3 has 15 residues. V was trimmed by 3 bases and J by 0 bases, leaving 9 bases between them. The CDR3 region has the DNA TGTGCCAGCAGCTTGACCGGGAGCTCCTACAATGAGCAGTTCTTC. Translated, it gives CASSLTGSSYNEQFF.

This clone was seen more than once but under ten times. The chain couples TRBV29-1 to TRBJ1-2, with D maybe TRBD1 (6 bases). In germline, CDR1 is SQVTM, CDR2 ANQGSEA. Trimming removed 1 base from V and 6 bases from J, with 15 bases in between. CDR3 size: 14 residues. CDR3 region: CSVEAKGGSNGYTF. Here the CDR3 DNA reads TGCAGCGTTGAAGCTAAGGGGGGCTCCAATGGCTACACCTTC.

This clone is medium-sized in the sample. The chain links TRBV7-3 to TRBJ1-1; D is unclear. This CDR3 contains 13 residues. Germline lookup yields CDR1 SGHTA and CDR2 FQGTGA. V gave up 4 bases and J gave up 4 bases, with 10 bases separating them. CDR3 in amino acids: CASSSDPRTEAFF. In DNA, the CDR3 is TGTGCCAGCAGCTCCGACCCGCGCACTGAAGCTTTCTTT.

This chain joins TRBV6-5 and TRBJ1-3; D call uncertain. This CDR3 is 15 amino acids long. V lost 4 bases and J 3 bases, leaving 13 bases between the germline ends. Germline values: CDR1 MNHEY, CDR2 SVGAGI. In DNA form, the CDR3 reads TGTGCCAGCAGTTCGCGCCAGGTTTTTGGAAACACCATATATTTT. It codes for CASSSRQVFGNTIYF.

This sequence joins TRBV5-1 and TRBJ2-3; D possibly corresponds to TRBD1 (6 bases). Germline V gene lookup returns CDR1 SGHRS and CDR2 YFSETQ. The V end lost 5 bases, the J end lost 2 bases, and 12 bases lay between the germline ends. This CDR3 spans 14 amino acids. The CDR3 loop reads CASRTGPLTDTQYF. The CDR3 region has the DNA TGCGCCAGCAGAACAGGGCCACTCACAGATACGCAGTATTTT.

The chain employs TRBV29-1 and TRBJ1-1, with D maybe TRBD1 (5 bases). This CDR3 has 10 amino acids. Germline V gives CDR1 SQVTM, CDR2 ANQGSEA. Trimming took off 7 bases at V and 7 bases at J, with 10 bases between the two ends. The CDR3 region has the DNA TGCAGCGCCCGACAGAATGAAGCTTTCTTT. Protein sequence: CSARQNEAFF.

The chain couples TRBV5-1 to TRBJ2-2; possibly TRBD1 or TRBD2 for D (5 bases each). The length of the CDR3 is 15 residues. Per the germline V gene, CDR1 is SGHRS and CDR2 is YFSETQ. V was shortened by 0 bases and J by 2 bases, with 8 bases between the two germline ends. The CDR3 nucleotides are TGCGCCAGCAGCTTGGGGGACCCTAACACCGGGGAGCTGTTTTTT. This codes for CASSLGDPNTGELFF.

There are a few counts of this clone. V and J are TRBV30 and TRBJ1-5; D is unresolved. Trimming removed 5 bases from V and 2 bases from J, with 16 bases in between. The CDR3 extends over 15 amino acids. The germline V gene encodes CDR1 GTSNPN and CDR2 SVGIG (reference sequence). DNA for the CDR3: TGTGCCTGGGACCATGGGGTAAGAGGCAATCAGCCCCAGCATTTT. It translates to CAWDHGVRGNQPQHF.

The rearrangement joins TRBV5-1 to TRBJ1-2; D is uncertain. Deletions cut 0 bases from V and 6 bases from J, with 12 bases between. Germline-derived CDR1 and CDR2 are SGHRS and YFSETQ. CDR3 length: 14 residues. The CDR3 loop is CASSLGGLTDGYTF. The DNA for the CDR3 is TGCGCCAGCAGCTTGGGCGGTCTGACTGATGGCTACACCTTC.

This chain connects TRBV5-1 to TRBJ2-7, with a weak D call TRBD2 (5 bases). CDR1 and CDR2 from the germline V gene are SGHRS and YFSETQ. V gave up 7 bases and J gave up 7 bases, with 18 bases separating them. The CDR3 is 13 residues long. CDR3 DNA: TGCGCCAGCGTCCGAGAGGGCCCGACAGAGCAGTACTTC. It codes for CASVREGPTEQYF.

V is TRBV5-1 and J is TRBJ1-5; 7 bases match TRBD1. The CDR3 consists of 15 residues. CDR1 and CDR2 (germline): SGHRS, YFSETQ. The junction had 3 bases not matched to a gene; V was cut back by 2 bases and J by 1 base. Here the CDR3 reads CASSFSGQSNQPQHF. The CDR3 coding sequence is TGCGCCAGCAGCTTCTCGGGACAGAGCAATCAGCCCCAGCATTTT.

There are a few counts of this clone. The chain has TRBV28 and TRBJ1-2; no firm D call. The germline gives CDR1 MDHEN, CDR2 SYDVKM. The germline V and J ends were trimmed by 5 bases and 0 bases, with 7 bases remaining between them. The CDR3 is 13 amino acids. CDR3 nucleotide sequence: TGTGCCAGCAGTGGGAGGACTAACTATGGCTACACCTTC. Translation: CASSGRTNYGYTF.

V usage is TRBV6-5 and J usage is TRBJ2-2, with D possibly matching TRBD1 (5 bases). The CDR3 is 12 residues long. V lost 7 bases and J lost 7, with 10 bases in between. Germline loops: CDR1 MNHEY, CDR2 SVGAGI. CDR3 nucleotide sequence: TGTGCCAGCACCAGGGTCGGCGGGGAGCTGTTTTTT. Protein sequence: CASTRVGGELFF.

The genes are TRBV18 and TRBJ1-2; 7 bases are shared with TRBD1. The CDR3 has 14 amino acids. The J segment lost 4 bases and the V segment lost 6 bases, leaving 8 bases of the junction unmatched. Germline V gives CDR1 KGHSH, CDR2 LQKENI. The CDR3 loop is CASSGTESPYGYTF. CDR3 DNA sequence: TGTGCCAGCTCCGGGACAGAAAGCCCCTATGGCTACACCTTC.